The 8 T cell receptor beta chains in this list originate from one sample, sequenced in a study of cytomegalovirus exposure and HLA in healthy donors. 60 Vbeta and 13 Jbeta primers were used in PCR. The assay was immunoSEQ multiplex PCR, and TCRdb's table has in-frame clones only and misses some. The sample holds around 110,000 clones. Sequencing was carried out using PBMCs. Source of these receptors: a man aged 35-49 years in good health and CMV-seropositive.

As to this clone: The same CDR3 also results from other DNA sequences found in this sample. The J gene is TRBJ2-7, the V gene TRBV27; TRBD1 is a possible D gene (6 bases). CDR1 MNHEY and CDR2 SMNVEV come from the germline V gene (reference sequence). Trimming took 8 bases from V and 1 from J, leaving 12 bases between them. This CDR3 has 13 residues. DNA for the CDR3: TGTGCCAGCGGAGACAGGAGATCCTACGAGCAGTACTTC. This translates into CASGDRRSYEQYF.

This chain uses TRBV11-2 with TRBJ1-3, with TRBD1 matching over 9 bases. In germline, CDR1 is SGHAT, CDR2 FQNNGV. V shed 5 bases, J shed 2 bases, and the junction held 4 bases outside the gene matches. This CDR3 region has 15 residues. This chain's CDR3 is CASSTRQGAGNTIYF. CDR3 DNA: TGTGCCAGCAGCACCCGACAGGGGGCTGGAAACACCATATATTTT. Looking up the rest from reference TRBV11-2 and TRBJ1-3 gives the full variable domain: EAGVAQSPRYKIIEKRQSVAFWCNPISGHATLYWYQQILGQGPKLLIQFQNNGVVDDSQLPKDRFSAERLKGVDSTLKIQPAKLEDSAVYLCASSTRQGAGNTIYFGEGSWLTVV.

The V gene is TRBV6-6, the J gene TRBJ1-3; D might be TRBD1 (5 bases). Germline V gene sequence: CDR1 MNHNY, CDR2 SVGAGI (reference sequence). The V end lost 2 bases, the J end lost 0 bases, and 11 bases lay between the germline ends. This CDR3 contains 16 residues. The CDR3: CASSYTDTFSGNTIYF. CDR3 coding DNA: TGTGCCAGCAGTTACACGGACACCTTCTCTGGAAACACCATATATTTT.

V is TRBV27 and J is TRBJ1-3; a possible D gene is TRBD1 (6 bases). Germline values: CDR1 MNHEY, CDR2 SMNVEV (reference sequence). Trimming stripped 5 bases from V and 3 bases from J, with 11 bases between. The CDR3 is 14 amino acids. CDR3 sequence: CASSNRAGGNTIYF. DNA for the CDR3: TGTGCCAGCAGTAACAGGGCAGGTGGAAACACCATATATTTT.

V is TRBV7-2 and J is TRBJ1-3; possibly TRBD1 for D (6 bases). V shed 0 bases and J shed 2 bases, with 11 bases lying between them. The CDR3 is made up of 16 amino acids. CDR1 and CDR2 from the germline V gene are SGHTA and FQGNSA. Here the CDR3 reads CASSLARTATGNTIYF. CDR3 DNA sequence: TGTGCCAGCAGCTTAGCGCGGACAGCTACTGGAAACACCATATATTTT.

J is TRBJ2-7 and V is TRBV27; TRBD1 matches at 7 bases. This CDR3 comprises 14 residues. Trimming at V came to 6 bases and at J to 1 base, leaving 6 bases not matched to a gene. CDR1 is MNHEY and CDR2 is SMNVEV in the germline V gene (reference sequence). For the CDR3, the DNA is TGTGCCAGCAGGCAGGGGGTGCGATCCTACGAGCAGTACTTC. Translated: CASRQGVRSYEQYF.

This chain links TRBV9 with TRBJ1-1; 8 bases are a match to TRBD1. This CDR3 is built from 16 residues. V lost 2 bases, J lost 1 base, and 7 bases stayed unmatched. CDR1 is SGDLS and CDR2 is YYNGEE in the germline V gene. The CDR3, as DNA: TGTGCCAGCAGCGTGCGATCAGGGGGCGAGAACACTGAAGCTTTCTTT. Its protein is CASSVRSGGENTEAFF.

CDR3 bases: TGTGCCAGCAGCCTTGCGGGACGGGACTATGGCTACACCTTC. Its translation is CASSLAGRDYGYTF. The chain couples TRBV5-5 to TRBJ1-2; maybe TRBD1 (5 bases). The CDR3 runs 14 residues. CDR1 is SGHKS, CDR2 YYEKEE, per germline (reference sequence). With 4 bases removed from V and 3 bases from J, the gap between germline ends came to 13 bases.